This T cell receptor (beta chain) was recorded in a study of technical replicates of blood from a few donors. With 4 bases clipped from V and 14 bases from J, the junction kept 8 bases outside the gene matches. Germline CDR1 and CDR2: PRHDT and FYEKMQ (reference sequence). The CDR3 covers 13 residues. Assay used: immunoSEQ multiplex PCR; TCRdb lists only in-frame clones, some missing. Among tens of thousands of clones listed, roughly 92% were seen once. The sequence was obtained from a human donor in good health. Some clones in this sample may be carry-over from other donors' samples. The chain joins TRBV13 to TRBJ1-6; 7 nucleotides match TRBD1. The sample comprised PBMCs. The CDR3 protein is CASSSGTAVTLHF. CDR3 in DNA: TGTGCCAGCAGCTCCGGGACAGCCGTTACCCTCCACTTT.